This TCR beta chain was retrieved from a study of T-cell memory formation after mild COVID-19. The CDR3 runs 15 residues. V was clipped by 5 bases and J by 0 bases, with 11 bases between them. CDR1 MGHDK and CDR2 SYGVNS come from the germline V gene. TCRdb re-analysed the 5' RACE reads in MiXCR, keeping a single row per CDR3 protein. The repertoire has 350,000 to 400,000 distinct CDR3 sequences, more than 20% of them found once; the top ten carry around 12%. Sequenced sample: PBMCs or a T cell subset sorted from them (not recorded which). The source is an adult woman who had mild COVID-19 (a few samples of this study predate the infection). Cell type and time point are not known. The chain has TRBV25-1 and TRBJ2-1; D is unclear. CDR3 bases: TGTGCCAGCAGTAACTTACCAGACTCCTACAATGAGCAGTTCTTC. Translation gives CASSNLPDSYNEQFF.